These T cell receptor beta chains were read from a single sample in a study of cytomegalovirus exposure and HLA in healthy donors. Using immunoSEQ multiplex PCR, the repertoire was profiled, and TCRdb retains in-frame clones only, with some absent. The sample lists approximately 120,000 clones, under 12% occurring once. The specimen was PBMCs. The source is a woman aged 18-29 years in good health and CMV-seropositive. CDR3s include the opening cysteine and the closing phenylalanine or tryptophan. Each record gives: J gene, V gene, D gene, clone size, CDR3 DNA, CDR3 protein. The D gene is left open where the match is weak. Size is stated for part of the rows, as once, few or many counts, or as a class when the clone is expanded.

TRBJ1-2 | TRBV29-1 | TRBD1 | few | TGCAGCGTTGAGGGGACACAGGGGCATGGCTACACCTTC | CSVEGTQGHGYTF
TRBJ1-2 | TRBV4-1 | TRBD1 | - | TGCGCCAGCAGCCAAGATCATGGAACAGGGGTTGGCTACACCTTC | CASSQDHGTGVGYTF
TRBJ1-1 | TRBV7-8 | - | few | TGTGCCAGCAGCTTTGGTGCAGGCATGAACACTGAAGCTTTCTTT | CASSFGAGMNTEAFF
TRBJ2-1 | TRBV2 | TRBD2 | few | TGTGCCAGCAGTAACGGGACTAGCGCAACCGATGAGCAGTTCTTC | CASSNGTSATDEQFF
TRBJ1-1 | TRBV14 | - | - | TGTGCCAGCAGCCAAGTGACGGGGAACACTGAAGCTTTCTTT | CASSQVTGNTEAFF
TRBJ1-5 | TRBV10-2 | - | few | TGCGCCAGCAGTGGCATCGGGGGAGGTAATCAGCCCCAGCATTTT | CASSGIGGGNQPQHF
TRBJ1-5 | TRBV28 | TRBD1 | few | TGTGCCAGCAGTTTTAGGGACAGGGTACAGCCCCAGCATTTT | CASSFRDRVQPQHF
TRBJ1-1 | TRBV29-1 | - | - | TGCAGCGCCAAGCTGAACACTGAAGCTTTCTTT | CSAKLNTEAFF
TRBJ1-2 | TRBV6-6 | - | - | TGTGCCAGCAGTTGGGGCAGAACAAGCTATGGCTACACCTTC | CASSWGRTSYGYTF
TRBJ2-7 | TRBV7-8 | - | many | TGTGCCAGCAGCTTGGGGTGGGCAGGGGCCTACGAGCAGTACTTC | CASSLGWAGAYEQYF
TRBJ2-1 | TRBV29-1 | TRBD1 | - | TGCAGCGCCGACAGGGTAGGAAATGAGCAGTTCTTC | CSADRVGNEQFF
TRBJ1-4 | TRBV5-1 | TRBD1 | few | TGCGCCAGCAGGACCGGGACAGGGGGCCCTAATGAAAAACTGTTTTTT | CASRTGTGGPNEKLFF
TRBJ1-2 | TRBV11-2 | - | few | TGTGCCAGCAGCTTAGTTGGATCAGGGAATCAGGTTAACTATGGCTACACCTTC | CASSLVGSGNQVNYGYTF
TRBJ2-5 | TRBV6-1 | TRBD1 | - | TGTGCCAGCACTATAGGACAGGGAGAGACCCAGTACTTC | CASTIGQGETQYF
TRBJ2-5 | TRBV6-6 | TRBD1 | - | TGTGCCAGCAGTTACCGCGGACAGGCCGGGGAGCAGTACTTC | CASSYRGQAGEQYF
TRBJ2-3 | TRBV7-7 | TRBD1 | - | TGTGCTAGCAGCTTAGGACCGACAGGGGGCACAGATACGCAGTATTTT | CASSLGPTGGTDTQYF
TRBJ2-1 | TRBV2 | TRBD2 | - | TGTGCCAGCAGTAGGACTAGGAGGGGATTAACAAATGAGCAGTTCTTC | CASSRTRRGLTNEQFF
TRBJ2-5 | TRBV4-1 | TRBD1 | - | TGCGCCAGCAGCCTGACAGGGCCGGGGGAGACCCAGTACTTC | CASSLTGPGETQYF
TRBJ2-1 | TRBV6-6 | - | few | TGTGCCAGCAGTTCGAATAGCTACAATGAGCAGTTCTTC | CASSSNSYNEQFF
TRBJ2-1 | TRBV5-1 | TRBD2 | few | TGCGCCAGCAGCTTAATAGCGGGGACATTAAATGAGCAGTTCTTC | CASSLIAGTLNEQFF
TRBJ1-6 | TRBV7-9 | - | - | TGTGCCAGCAGCTCACGACAGGCCGATTCACCCCTCCACTTT | CASSSRQADSPLHF
TRBJ2-2 | TRBV7-3 | TRBD1 | - | TGTGCCAGCAGCTTATCCGGGACAGGGAGGACCGGGGAGCTGTTTTTT | CASSLSGTGRTGELFF
TRBJ1-1 | TRBV18 | - | few | TGTGCCAGCTCACCCCCGGTTCTCACTGAAGCTTTCTTT | CASSPPVLTEAFF
TRBJ2-7 | TRBV5-5 | - | few | TGTGCCAGCAGCTTTTATCCAGGTTCAGACTCCTACGAGCAGTACTTC | CASSFYPGSDSYEQYF